Included here is one T cell receptor (beta chain) sequence, with context. Germline loops: CDR1 SQVTM, CDR2 ANQGSEA. The CDR3 totals 11 residues. V lost 7 bases and J lost 7, with 11 bases in between. While CD8+ and CD4+ T cells were isolated negatively, TEMRA cells were enriched by FACS. With random hexamers, reverse transcription was performed on roughly 0.45 to 1 ug of RNA. TCRdb analysed the immunoSEQ multiplex PCR reads with MiXCR anew, one entry per CDR3 protein. The sample lists about 120,000 distinct CDR3 sequences, around nine tenths occurring once. These data originate in a study of CD8 T cells in Susac syndrome.

V and J are TRBV29-1 and TRBJ2-1; D is undetermined. The sequenced material came from CD4+ T cells from PBMCs. This receptor was identified in a human donor in good health. The chain's CDR3 is CSGAFGNEQFF. The CDR3 nucleotides read TGCAGCGGGGCGTTTGGAAATGAGCAGTTCTTC.